This T cell receptor beta chain was obtained from a study of PD-L1 blockade in urothelial cancer (dated by TCRdb to about 2017). Concerning the study at large: Every patient began therapy around 2014 and was given atezolizumab 1,200 mg intravenously every 3 weeks. Twenty-five of 29 patients were males with bladder-origin urothelial cancer, and 18 of 29 reported a prior smoking history. An ECOG performance status of 0 or 1 was recorded for the patients, and 0 to 3 prior chemotherapy regimens had been received by the patients. Blood samples were analyzed at 3 weeks after treatment start (second dose) and at 6 weeks after treatment start. Blood samples yielded a median of roughly 140,000 T cells and approximately 83,000 unique TCRs, with median clonality roughly 0.085. The study was an exploratory multi-omic analysis of somatic, immune and clinical correlates of response to PD-L1 blockade with atezolizumab in urothelial cancer. Pretreatment tumor samples and matched peripheral blood, collected serially before and after atezolizumab treatment, underwent TCR sequencing. Progression-free survival longer than 6 months counted as durable clinical benefit, and TCR features were additionally tested against both progression-free and overall survival. In the same patients, whole exome sequencing and RNA sequencing of pretreatment tumors were performed in addition to TCR sequencing. Nine patients reached durable clinical benefit, while 20 patients did not. Some 30 patients had pretreatment blood TCR-seq, about 25 had at least one posttreatment blood collection, and about 25 had tumor TCR-seq. Beyond this particular receptor, the publication reports: Among patients with durable benefit, tumor-associated TCR clones showed greater expansion in peripheral blood 3 weeks after treatment started (n ≈ 20, p = 0.022). A pretreatment peripheral blood TCR clonality below the median was linked to improved progression-free and overall survival. Because the sample size was small (n ≈ 30) and many exploratory analyses were performed, the results are intended to be hypothesis-generating.

Synthetic TCR analog templates were spiked into each PCR so that absolute template abundance could be estimated from read counts. Using the immunoSEQ assay, TCRbeta CDR3 regions were amplified from genomic DNA with bias-controlled V and J gene primers. Sequencing of rearranged TCRbeta segments was performed at approximately 20X coverage. On the authors' methods: Sequencing errors were corrected by clustering, and CDR3s were annotated against IMGT so that V, D and J genes could be assigned. Only productive TCRbeta rearrangements were used in downstream analyses, excluding out-of-frame or stop-codon sequences. Clonality was computed as one minus Shannon entropy normalized by the log of the number of unique productive sequences. Clones differing between time points or between blood and tumor were identified using Fisher's exact test with Benjamini-Hochberg correction, with an adjusted p below 0.01 applied as the threshold. The source is immuneACCESS, and TCRdb retained only in-frame sequences with V and J called. Part of the clones is not carried over; for the studies checked, unresolved V genes explain less than half of this, and the remainder is unexplained. The V and J calls and clone size were taken over from that table, and D and trimming were inferred from the DNA. The sample table contains 25,000 to 35,000 clones; only one count was recorded for more than 75% of them. The ten biggest clones cover approximately 1.8% of the sample.

Unmatched junction bases come to 7, with V trimmed by 7 bases and J by 6 bases. The CDR3 sequence holds 13 residues, the cysteine and phenylalanine included. The CDR3 DNA has 39 bases and is translated from base 1. CDR1 and CDR2 are drawn from the germline V gene: SQVTM, ANQGSEA. A cohort of about 31 patients with locally advanced or metastatic urothelial carcinoma, treated at Memorial Sloan Kettering on a trial protocol, was included. Peripheral blood mononuclear cells were collected pretreatment and during treatment, with between 1 and 8 total time points obtained per patient. The Qiagen DNeasy Blood extraction kit was used to purify genomic DNA from total PBMCs and from tumor samples. PBMCs were collected pretreatment and during treatment and were isolated and stored as previously described. As regards this clone: No antigen is known for it. There are no base qualities to consult, and no much larger clone falls within one base.

The receptor chain draws on TRBV29-1 and TRBJ2-1, with 9 bases in between that match TRBD2. The material was PBMCs, obtained around atezolizumab (anti-PD-L1) treatment. The TCR was taken from a man aged 50 to 59 with urothelial cancer. The nucleotide sequence reads TGCAGCGCCTTAAAGACTAGCGGCAATGAGCAGTTCTTC. The translation is CSALKTSGNEQFF.